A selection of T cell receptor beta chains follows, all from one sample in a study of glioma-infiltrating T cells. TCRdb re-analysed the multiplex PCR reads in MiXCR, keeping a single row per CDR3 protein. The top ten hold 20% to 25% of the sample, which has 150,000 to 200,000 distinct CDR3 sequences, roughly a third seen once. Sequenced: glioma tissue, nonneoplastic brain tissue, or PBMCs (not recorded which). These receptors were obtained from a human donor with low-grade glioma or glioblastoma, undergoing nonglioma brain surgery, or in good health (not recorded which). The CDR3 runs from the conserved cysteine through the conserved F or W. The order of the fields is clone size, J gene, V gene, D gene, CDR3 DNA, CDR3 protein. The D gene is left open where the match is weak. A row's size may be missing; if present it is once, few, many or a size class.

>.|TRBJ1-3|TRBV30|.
TGTGCCTGGAGTGTACTCCTCTCTGGAAACACCATATATTTT
CAWSVLLSGNTIYF
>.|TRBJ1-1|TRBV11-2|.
TGTGCCAGCAGCGGGGAACACACTGAAGCTTTCTTT
CASSGEHTEAFF
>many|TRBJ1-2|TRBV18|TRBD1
TGTGCCAGCTCACCGATCCAGGGGGCGACGGACTATGGCTACACCTTC
CASSPIQGATDYGYTF
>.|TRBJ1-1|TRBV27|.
TGTGCCAGCAGTCCCTCTGGCTACACGGGAACTGAAGCTTTATTT
CASSPSGYTGTEALF
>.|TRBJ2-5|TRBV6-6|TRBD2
TGTGCCAGCAGTTTAACTAGCGGGACGAAAGAGACCCAGTACTTC
CASSLTSGTKETQYF
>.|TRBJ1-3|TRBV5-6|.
TGTGCCAGCAGCTTGGATTGGGCAACTGGAAACACCATATATTTT
CASSLDWATGNTIYF
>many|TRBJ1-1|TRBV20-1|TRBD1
TGCAGTGCTAGGGGGACAGGGGGCGCTTTTTACACTGAAGCTTTCTTT
CSARGTGGAFYTEAFF
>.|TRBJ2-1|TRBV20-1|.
TGCAGTGCTGGATATGTTACGGGGGCGATGGGTGAGCAGTTCTTC
CSAGYVTGAMGEQFF
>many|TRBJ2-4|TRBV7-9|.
TGTGCCAGCAGCTTAGCCGAAAACATTCAGTACTTC
CASSLAENIQYF
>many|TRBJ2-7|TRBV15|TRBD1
TGTGCCACCAGCAGAGATAAAGCAGGGGGCGACTACGAGCAGTACTTC
CATSRDKAGGDYEQYF
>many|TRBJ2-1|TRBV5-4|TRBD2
TGTGCCAGCAGCTCCCCAATAGCGGGAGAGCAGTTCTTC
CASSSPIAGEQFF
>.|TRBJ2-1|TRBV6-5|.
TGTGCCAGCAATTACTGGACTATAGGGACGAAGAGGCGGTTCTTC
CASNYWTIGTKRRFF
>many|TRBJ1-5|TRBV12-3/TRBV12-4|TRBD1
TGTGCCAGCAGTTTAGAGGGTGCAGGGGGTGATCAGCCCCAGCATTTT
CASSLEGAGGDQPQHF
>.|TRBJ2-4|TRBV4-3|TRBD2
TGCGCCAGCAGCCAGACCGGGACTAGCAACATTCAGTACTTC
CASSQTGTSNIQYF
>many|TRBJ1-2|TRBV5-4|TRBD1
TGTGCCAGCAACCTAGGGACAGCAAACTATGGCTACACCTTC
CASNLGTANYGYTF
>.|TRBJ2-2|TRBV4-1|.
TGCGCCAGCAGCCAAGATCGAACAGCCGGGGAGCTGTTTTTT
CASSQDRTAGELFF
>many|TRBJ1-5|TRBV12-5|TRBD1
TGTGCTAGTGGTTCGGGACAGGGGAACAATCAGCCCCAGCATTTT
CASGSGQGNNQPQHF
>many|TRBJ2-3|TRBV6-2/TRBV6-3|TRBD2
TGTGCCAGCATTCCAAGGTTTAGCGGGAAGTCCCGCACAGATACGCAGTATTTT
CASIPRFSGKSRTDTQYF
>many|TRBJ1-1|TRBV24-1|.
TGTGCCACCAGCCTCGACAGCCTTTACACTGAAGCTTTCTTT
CATSLDSLYTEAFF
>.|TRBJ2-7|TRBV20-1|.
TGCAGTGCCCGCATGTTGGGTGGGGTCTACGAGCAGTACTTC
CSARMLGGVYEQYF
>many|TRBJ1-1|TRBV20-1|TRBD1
TGCAGTGCTAGAGACCTGACAGGGGACAGTATGAACACTGAAGCTTTCTTT
CSARDLTGDSMNTEAFF
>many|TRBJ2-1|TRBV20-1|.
TGCAGTGCCCGAATAATCAGGGGAAATGAGCAGTTCTTC
CSARIIRGNEQFF
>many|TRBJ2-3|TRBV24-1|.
TGTGCCACCAGTGAACCCCTAGCGACAGATACGCAGTATTTT
CATSEPLATDTQYF
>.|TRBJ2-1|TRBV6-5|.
TGTGCCAGCAGTTTGTCAGGGCACCGTGAGCAGTTCTTC
CASSLSGHREQFF